This entry is about one TCR beta chain. Per germline, CDR1 DFQATT and CDR2 SNEGSKA (reference sequence). This CDR3 contains 12 residues. Unmatched junction bases numbered 4, after V lost 6 bases and J lost 2 bases. With random hexamers, reverse transcription was performed on about 0.45 to 1 ug of RNA. TCRdb reanalysed the immunoSEQ multiplex PCR reads using MiXCR and keeps one entry per CDR3 protein. The sample consists of hundreds of thousands of distinct CDR3 sequences, roughly 96% of them appearing once. This entry is derived from a study of CD8 T cells in Susac syndrome. TCR beta sequencing covered blood CD8+ and CD4+ T cells. The patients serving as multiple sclerosis controls were treatment-naive. They had stable or active relapsing-remitting disease and fulfilled revised McDonald criteria. TEMRA cells were enriched by FACS, while CD8+ and CD4+ T cells were obtained through a negative isolation that was performed magnetically.

This sequence originates from a human donor with multiple sclerosis. The chain links TRBV20-1 to TRBJ2-7; 7 positions agree with TRBD1. The specimen sequenced was CD4+ T cells from PBMCs. DNA for the CDR3: TGCAGTGCCTGGGGACAGACCTACGAGCAGTACTTC. It specifies CSAWGQTYEQYF.